This T cell receptor beta chain was documented in a study of control samples from healthy donors and cancer patients. The CDR3 extends over 15 amino acids. Germline V gene lookup returns CDR1 MRHNA and CDR2 SNTAGT. V shed 0 bases and J shed 5 bases, with 12 bases lying between them. Profiling relied on immunoSEQ multiplex PCR, and the TCRdb table lists in-frame clones only, not all of them. The table lists about 190,000 clones, over 80% of them singletons. The sequencing input was blood. The chain uses TRBV6-4 and TRBJ2-3; D is perhaps TRBD2 (7 bases). The origin of this receptor is a young man in good health. The CDR3 DNA follows: TGTGCCAGCAGTGACTCGACGGGGGGCGGAGATACGCAGTATTTT. Protein: CASSDSTGGGDTQYF.